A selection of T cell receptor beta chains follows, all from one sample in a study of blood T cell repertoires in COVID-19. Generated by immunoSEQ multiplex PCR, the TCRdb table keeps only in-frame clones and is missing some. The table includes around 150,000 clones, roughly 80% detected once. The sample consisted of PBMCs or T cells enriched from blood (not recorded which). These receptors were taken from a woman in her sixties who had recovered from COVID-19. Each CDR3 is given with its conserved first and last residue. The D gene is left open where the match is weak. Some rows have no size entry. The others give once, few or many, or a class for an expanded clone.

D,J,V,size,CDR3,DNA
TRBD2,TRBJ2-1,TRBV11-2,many,CASSLEPGLFLEQFF,TGTGCCAGCAGCTTAGAGCCGGGACTATTTCTTGAGCAGTTCTTC
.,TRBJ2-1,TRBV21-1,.,CASSKVLGLAGGPAQFF,TGTGCCAGCAGCAAAGTATTAGGTCTAGCGGGGGGTCCCGCCCAGTTCTTC
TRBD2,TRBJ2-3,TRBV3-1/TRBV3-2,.,CASSQELAGADTQYF,TGTGCCAGCAGCCAAGAGCTAGCGGGGGCAGATACGCAGTATTTT
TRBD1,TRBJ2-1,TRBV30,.,CAWTLPGTGGNRGFF,TGTGCCTGGACCCTCCCCGGGACAGGGGGCAACAGGGGGTTCTTC
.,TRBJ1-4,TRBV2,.,CASSENGVTNEKLFF,TGTGCCAGCAGCGAAAACGGGGTAACTAATGAAAAACTGTTTTTT
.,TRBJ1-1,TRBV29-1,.,CSVEAGTTTEAFF,TGCAGCGTTGAGGCCGGGACTACCACTGAAGCTTTCTTT
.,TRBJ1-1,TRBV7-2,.,CASSFWQNTEAFF,TGTGCCAGCAGCTTTTGGCAGAACACTGAAGCTTTCTTT
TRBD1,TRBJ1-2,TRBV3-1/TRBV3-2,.,CASSLPGQGEDGYTF,TGTGCCAGCAGCCTACCGGGACAGGGGGAGGATGGCTACACCTTC
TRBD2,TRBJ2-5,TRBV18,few,CASSPPRGGRETQYF,TGTGCCAGCTCACCACCCCGGGGGGGCCGGGAGACCCAGTACTTC
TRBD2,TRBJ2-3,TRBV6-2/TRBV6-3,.,CASSRLADTQYF,TGTGCCAGCAGCAGACTAGCGGATACGCAGTATTTT
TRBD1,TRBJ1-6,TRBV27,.,CASSYYRGDSPLHF,TGTGCCAGCAGTTATTACAGGGGTGATTCACCCCTCCACTTT
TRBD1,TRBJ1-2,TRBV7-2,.,CASSSTGTGSGYTF,TGTGCCAGCAGTTCAACCGGGACAGGGAGTGGCTACACCTTC
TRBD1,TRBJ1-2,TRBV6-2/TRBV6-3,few,CASSATGVYGYTF,TGTGCCAGCAGCGCGACAGGGGTCTATGGCTACACCTTC
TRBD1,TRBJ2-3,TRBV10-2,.,CASSESKGQGKADTQYF,TGCGCCAGCAGTGAGTCGAAAGGACAGGGGAAGGCAGATACGCAGTATTTT
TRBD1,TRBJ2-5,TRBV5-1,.,CASSPGRTGGETQYF,TGCGCCAGCAGCCCCGGTCGGACAGGCGGGGAGACCCAGTACTTC
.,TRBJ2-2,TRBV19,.,CASSIGRGGGTGELFF,TGTGCCAGTAGTATTGGCAGGGGCGGGGGCACCGGGGAGCTGTTTTTT
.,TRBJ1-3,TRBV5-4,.,CASSVDGTSGNTIYF,TGTGCCAGCAGCGTGGACGGTACCTCTGGAAACACCATATATTTT
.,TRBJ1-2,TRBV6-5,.,CASSPGHDYGYTF,TGTGCCAGCAGTCCTGGACACGACTATGGCTACACCTTC
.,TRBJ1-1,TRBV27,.,CASSLNQYTEAFF,TGTGCCAGCAGTTTAAACCAGTACACTGAAGCTTTCTTT
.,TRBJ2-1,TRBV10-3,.,CATRETGNEQFF,TGTGCCACCCGGGAGACTGGGAATGAGCAGTTCTTC
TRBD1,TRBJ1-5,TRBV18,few,CASSPGGQGNQPQHF,TGTGCCAGCTCACCAGGGGGACAGGGGAATCAGCCCCAGCATTTT
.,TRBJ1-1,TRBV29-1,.,CSAHGGDKAEAFF,TGCAGCGCTCACGGGGGGGATAAGGCTGAAGCTTTCTTT
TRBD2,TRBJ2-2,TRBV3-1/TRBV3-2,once,CASSETSGGTGELFF,TGTGCCAGCAGTGAGACTAGCGGGGGCACCGGGGAGCTGTTTTTT
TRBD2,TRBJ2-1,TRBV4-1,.,CASSPRLSGGINEQFF,TGCGCCAGCAGCCCAAGACTTAGCGGGGGGATTAATGAGCAGTTCTTC
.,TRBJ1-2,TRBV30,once,CAWNRVNYGYTF,TGTGCCTGGAACAGGGTTAACTATGGCTACACCTTC
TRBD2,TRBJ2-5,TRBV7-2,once,CASSLREGLAGETQYF,TGTGCCAGCAGCCTCCGGGAGGGGCTAGCGGGAGAGACCCAGTACTTC
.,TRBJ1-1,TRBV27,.,CASKTVLNTEAFF,TGTGCCAGTAAAACGGTCTTGAACACTGAAGCTTTCTTT
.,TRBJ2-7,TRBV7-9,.,CASSPLRGIEQYF,TGTGCCAGCAGCCCCTTACGGGGAATCGAGCAGTACTTC
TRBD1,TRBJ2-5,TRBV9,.,CASTGTGKGTQYF,TGTGCCAGCACTGGGACAGGGAAAGGGACCCAGTACTTC
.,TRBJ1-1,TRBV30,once,CAWSLRGNTEAFF,TGTGCCTGGAGTCTCCGGGGGAACACTGAAGCTTTCTTT
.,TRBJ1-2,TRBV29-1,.,CSVVGQGNGYTF,TGCAGCGTTGTAGGCCAGGGAAATGGCTACACCTTC
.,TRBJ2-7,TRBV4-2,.,CASSPSPTYEQYF,TGTGCCAGCAGCCCAAGCCCAACCTACGAGCAGTACTTC
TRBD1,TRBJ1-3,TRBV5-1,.,CASSSDRGSGNTIYF,TGCGCCAGCAGCTCCGACAGGGGCTCTGGAAACACCATATATTTT
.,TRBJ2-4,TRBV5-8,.,CASSFQGNIQYF,TGTGCCAGCAGCTTTCAGGGGAACATTCAGTACTTC
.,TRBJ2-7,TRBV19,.,CASSIAGGSYEQYF,TGTGCCAGTAGTATAGCCGGGGGCTCCTACGAGCAGTACTTC
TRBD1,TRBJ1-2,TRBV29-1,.,CSVGTGGNYGYTF,TGCAGCGTTGGTACAGGGGGGAACTATGGCTACACCTTC
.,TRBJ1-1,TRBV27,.,CASSLSPGRRTEAFF,TGTGCCAGCAGTTTATCACCAGGTCGAAGGACTGAAGCTTTCTTT
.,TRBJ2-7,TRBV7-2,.,CASSFSGSSSYEQYF,TGTGCCAGCAGCTTTTCGGGGTCAAGCTCCTACGAGCAGTACTTC
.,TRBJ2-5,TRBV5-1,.,CASRRTGQETQYF,TGCGCCAGCAGAAGGACTGGCCAAGAGACCCAGTACTTC
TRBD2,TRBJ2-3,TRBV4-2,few,CASSRGNSGGAADTQYF,TGTGCCAGCAGCCGAGGGAATAGCGGGGGGGCAGCAGATACGCAGTATTTT
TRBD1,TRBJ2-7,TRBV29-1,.,CSVRGQANSYEQYF,TGCAGCGTTAGGGGACAGGCCAACTCCTACGAGCAGTACTTC
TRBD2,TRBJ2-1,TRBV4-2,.,CASSQPLAGGSYNEQFF,TGTGCCAGCAGCCAGCCCCTAGCGGGGGGCTCCTACAATGAGCAGTTCTTC
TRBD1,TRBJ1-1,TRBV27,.,CASSEDRGNTEAFF,TGTGCCAGCAGCGAGGACAGGGGCAACACTGAAGCTTTCTTT